This TCR beta chain originates from a study of T-cell memory formation after mild COVID-19. With 5 bases removed from V and 2 bases from J, the gap between germline ends came to 8 bases. The CDR3 loop spans 13 amino acids. Findings and caveats of the study: Researchers could not confirm that second-wave clones peaking on day 37 targeted SARS-CoV-2. CD8+ contracting clones occupied EMRA, while CD4+ ones occupied mainly CM and EM.

TCRdb reanalysed the 5' RACE reads using MiXCR and keeps one entry per CDR3 protein. Among 470,000 or so distinct CDR3 sequences listed, under 20% were seen once. This clonotype was picked up many times. What it binds is unknown. This TCR was recovered from a man between 18 and 35 years old who had mild COVID-19 (a few samples of this study predate the infection). Cell type and time point are not known. This chain links TRBV12-3 or TRBV12-4 with TRBJ2-3; D possibly matches TRBD1 or TRBD2 (5 bases each). The sample was PBMCs or a T cell subset sorted from them (not recorded which). This CDR3 is CASSPGTTDTQYF. In DNA, the CDR3 is TGTGCCAGCAGTCCCGGGACCACAGATACGCAGTATTTT.